This TCR beta chain was obtained from a study of Ad26.COV2.S vaccination and SARS-CoV-2 variants. Clones were read by immunoSEQ multiplex PCR, and TCRdb kept only the in-frame ones, dropping some. The table records approximately 300,000 clones, roughly 84% of them present only once. Germline CDR1 reads KGHSH; CDR2 reads LQKENI. CDR3 length: 14 residues. V lost 2 bases and J 3 bases, leaving 10 bases between the germline ends. Described treatment: 15 to 20 received Ad26.COV2.S at low or high dose, single or two shots; about 5 received placebo; per-sample allocation not given. Sampling was done on day 63 after the first vaccine or placebo injection. Ad26.COV2.S expressed prefusion-stabilized spike from the original Wuhan strain.

The chain is built from TRBV18 and TRBJ1-1; a possible D gene is TRBD1 (5 bases). The sample was peripheral blood, taken in a trial of Ad26.COV2.S vaccine versus placebo. The sequence was collected from a person between 18 and 60 years old who received the Ad26.COV2.S COVID-19 vaccine or a placebo. Written as DNA, the CDR3 is TGTGCCAGCTCACCAACTCTGGGGGACACTGAAGCTTTCTTT. This encodes CASSPTLGDTEAFF. The variable domain in full, completed from reference TRBV18 and TRBJ1-1, reads NAGVMQNPRHLVRRRGQEARLRCSPMKGHSHVYWYRQLPEEGLKFMVYLQKENIIDESGMPKERFSAEFPKEGPSILRIQQVVRGDSAAYFCASSPTLGDTEAFFGQGTRLTVV.